This TCR beta chain derives from a study of radiation and T cells in renal cell carcinoma. Worth noting for this clone: Its antigen remains unidentified.

Overall study results and limits: From baseline, blood top tumor clonotypes peaked at 2 weeks post-radiation.

Some clones are missing from TCRdb's copy, which holds only in-frame ones; the method was immunoSEQ multiplex PCR. The sample carries tens of thousands of clones, 82% recorded once. Time point specified: baseline pretreatment blood. Treatment denoted: 15 Gy SBRT to primary tumor, nephrectomy 4 weeks later. Serial blood draws occurred at baseline and 2 and 4 weeks post-SBRT. The sample was blood, taken from a patient whose treatment included radiotherapy and nephrectomy. This clonotype was obtained from a man aged 60 to 75 with renal cell carcinoma.

Here the CDR3 reads CASSIHRDDTQYF. The DNA of the CDR3 is TGTGCCAGTAGTATTCACAGGGATGACACGCAGTATTTT. The chain links TRBV19 to TRBJ2-3; a weak D match, TRBD1 (6 bases). The V and J ends lost 3 bases and 9 bases respectively, with 13 bases between them. In germline, CDR1 is LNHDA, CDR2 SQIVND (reference sequence). The CDR3 totals 13 residues.